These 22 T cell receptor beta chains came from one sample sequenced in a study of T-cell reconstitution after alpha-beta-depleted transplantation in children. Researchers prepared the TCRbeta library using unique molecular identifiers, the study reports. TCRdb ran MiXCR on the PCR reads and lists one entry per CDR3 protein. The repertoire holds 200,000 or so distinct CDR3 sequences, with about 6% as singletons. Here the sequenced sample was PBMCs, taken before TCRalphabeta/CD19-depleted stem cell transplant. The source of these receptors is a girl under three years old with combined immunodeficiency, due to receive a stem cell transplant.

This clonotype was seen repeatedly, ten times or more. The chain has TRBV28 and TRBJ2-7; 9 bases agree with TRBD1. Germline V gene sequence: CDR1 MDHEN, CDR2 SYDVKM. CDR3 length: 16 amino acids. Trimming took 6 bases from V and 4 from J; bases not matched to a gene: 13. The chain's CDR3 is CASSLGHRGRWYEQYF. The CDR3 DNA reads TGTGCCAGCAGCCTTGGTCACAGGGGGCGCTGGTACGAGCAGTACTTC.

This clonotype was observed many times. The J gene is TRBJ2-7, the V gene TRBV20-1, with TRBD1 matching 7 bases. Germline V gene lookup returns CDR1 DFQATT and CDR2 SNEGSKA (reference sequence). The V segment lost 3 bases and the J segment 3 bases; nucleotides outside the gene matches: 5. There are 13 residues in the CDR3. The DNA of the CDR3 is TGCAGTGCTAGTCGGGACAGCAACTACGAGCAGTACTTC. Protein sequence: CSASRDSNYEQYF.

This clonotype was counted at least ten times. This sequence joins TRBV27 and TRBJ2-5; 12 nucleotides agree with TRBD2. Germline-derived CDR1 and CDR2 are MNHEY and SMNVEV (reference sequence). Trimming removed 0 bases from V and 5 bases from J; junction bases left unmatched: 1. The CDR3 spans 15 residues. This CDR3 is CASSLSTSGGETQYF. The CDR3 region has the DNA TGTGCCAGCAGTTTATCGACTAGCGGGGGCGAGACCCAGTACTTC.

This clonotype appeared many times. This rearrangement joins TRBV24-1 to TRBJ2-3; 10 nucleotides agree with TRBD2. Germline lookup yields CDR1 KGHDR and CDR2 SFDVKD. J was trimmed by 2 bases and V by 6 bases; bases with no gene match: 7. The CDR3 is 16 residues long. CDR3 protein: CATSTPLAGFTDTQYF. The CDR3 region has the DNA TGTGCCACCAGTACCCCACTAGCGGGATTCACAGATACGCAGTATTTT.

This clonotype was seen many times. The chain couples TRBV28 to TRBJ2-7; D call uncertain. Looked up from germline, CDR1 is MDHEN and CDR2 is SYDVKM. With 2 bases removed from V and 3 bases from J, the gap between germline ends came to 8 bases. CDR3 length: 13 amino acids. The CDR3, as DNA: TGTGCCAGCAGTTTAAGTTACAGCTACGAGCAGTACTTC. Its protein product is CASSLSYSYEQYF.

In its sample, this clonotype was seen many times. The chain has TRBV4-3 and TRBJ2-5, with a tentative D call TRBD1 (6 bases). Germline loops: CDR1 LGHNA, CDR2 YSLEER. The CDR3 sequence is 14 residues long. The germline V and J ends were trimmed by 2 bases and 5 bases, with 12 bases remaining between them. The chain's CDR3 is CASSQFRGQETQYF. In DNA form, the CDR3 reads TGCGCCAGCAGCCAATTCAGGGGTCAGGAGACCCAGTACTTC.

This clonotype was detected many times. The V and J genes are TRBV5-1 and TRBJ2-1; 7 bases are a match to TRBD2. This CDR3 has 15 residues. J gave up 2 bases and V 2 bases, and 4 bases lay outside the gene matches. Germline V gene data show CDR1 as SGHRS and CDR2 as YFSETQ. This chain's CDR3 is CASSFGLDTYNEQFF. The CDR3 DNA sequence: TGCGCCAGCAGCTTCGGACTAGATACCTACAATGAGCAGTTCTTC. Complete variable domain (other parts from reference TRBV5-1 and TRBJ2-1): KAGVTQTPRYLIKTRGQQVTLSCSPISGHRSVSWYQQTPGQGLQFLFEYFSETQRNKGNFPGRFSGRQFSNSRSEMNVSTLELGDSALYLCASSFGLDTYNEQFFGPGTRLTVL.

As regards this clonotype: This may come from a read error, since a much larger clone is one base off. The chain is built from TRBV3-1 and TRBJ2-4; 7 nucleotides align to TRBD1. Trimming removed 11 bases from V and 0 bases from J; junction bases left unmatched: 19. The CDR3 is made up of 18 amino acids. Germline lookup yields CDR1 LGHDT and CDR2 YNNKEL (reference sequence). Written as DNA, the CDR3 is TGTGCCTGCTGCCAGGACAGGCCCAACCTTTTAGCCAAAAACATTCAGTACTTC. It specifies CACCQDRPNLLAKNIQYF.

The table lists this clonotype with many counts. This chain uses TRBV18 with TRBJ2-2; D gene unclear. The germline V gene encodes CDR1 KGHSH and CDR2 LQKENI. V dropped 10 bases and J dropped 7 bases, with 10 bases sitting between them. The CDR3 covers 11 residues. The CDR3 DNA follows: TGTGCCACCACCAGAGACGGGGAGCTGTTTTTT. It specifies CATTRDGELFF.

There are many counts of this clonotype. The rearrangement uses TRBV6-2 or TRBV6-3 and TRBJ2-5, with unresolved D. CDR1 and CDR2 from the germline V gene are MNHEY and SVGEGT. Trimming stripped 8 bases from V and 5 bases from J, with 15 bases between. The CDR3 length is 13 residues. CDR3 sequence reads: CASVRPYEETQYF. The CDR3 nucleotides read TGTGCCAGCGTAAGGCCCTATGAGGAGACCCAGTACTTC.

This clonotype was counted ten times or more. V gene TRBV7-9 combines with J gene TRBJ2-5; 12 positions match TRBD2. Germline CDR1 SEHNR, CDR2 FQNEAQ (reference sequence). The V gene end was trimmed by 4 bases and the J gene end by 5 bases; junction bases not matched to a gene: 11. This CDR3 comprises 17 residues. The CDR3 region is CASSSMTSGGESETQYF. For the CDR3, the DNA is TGTGCCAGCAGCTCAATGACTAGCGGGGGTGAGAGCGAGACCCAGTACTTC.

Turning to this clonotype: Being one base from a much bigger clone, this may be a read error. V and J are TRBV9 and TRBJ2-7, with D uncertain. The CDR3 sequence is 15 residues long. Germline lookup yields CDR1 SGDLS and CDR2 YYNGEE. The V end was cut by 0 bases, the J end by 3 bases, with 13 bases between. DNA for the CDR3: TGTGCCAGCAGCGTAGAAGACCGCTCGGACTACGAGCAGTACTTC. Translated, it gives CASSVEDRSDYEQYF.

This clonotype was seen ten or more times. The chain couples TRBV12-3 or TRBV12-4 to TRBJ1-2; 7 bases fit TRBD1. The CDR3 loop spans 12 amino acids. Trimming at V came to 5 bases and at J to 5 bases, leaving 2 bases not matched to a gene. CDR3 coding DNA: TGTGCCAGCAGTCCGGACAGGTATGGCTACACCTTC. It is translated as CASSPDRYGYTF.

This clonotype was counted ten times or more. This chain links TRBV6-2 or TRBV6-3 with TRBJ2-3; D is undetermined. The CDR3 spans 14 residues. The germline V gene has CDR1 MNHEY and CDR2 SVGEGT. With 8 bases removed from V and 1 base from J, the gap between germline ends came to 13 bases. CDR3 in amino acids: CASALPAGTDTQYF. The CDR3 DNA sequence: TGTGCCAGCGCCCTTCCGGCAGGCACAGATACGCAGTATTTT.

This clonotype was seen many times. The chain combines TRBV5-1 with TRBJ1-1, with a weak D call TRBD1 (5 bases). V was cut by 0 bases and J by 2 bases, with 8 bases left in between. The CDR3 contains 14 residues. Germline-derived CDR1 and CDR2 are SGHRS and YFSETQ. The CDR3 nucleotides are TGCGCCAGCAGCTTGGGGACATACAACACTGAAGCTTTCTTT. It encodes CASSLGTYNTEAFF. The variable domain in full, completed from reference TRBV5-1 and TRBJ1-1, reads KAGVTQTPRYLIKTRGQQVTLSCSPISGHRSVSWYQQTPGQGLQFLFEYFSETQRNKGNFPGRFSGRQFSNSRSEMNVSTLELGDSALYLCASSLGTYNTEAFFGQGTRLTVV.

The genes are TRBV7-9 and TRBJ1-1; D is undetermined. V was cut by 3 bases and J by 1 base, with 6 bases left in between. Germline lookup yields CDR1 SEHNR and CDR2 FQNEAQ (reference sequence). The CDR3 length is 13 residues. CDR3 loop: CASSFRQNTEAFF. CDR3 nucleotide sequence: TGTGCCAGCAGCTTTCGACAGAACACTGAAGCTTTCTTT.

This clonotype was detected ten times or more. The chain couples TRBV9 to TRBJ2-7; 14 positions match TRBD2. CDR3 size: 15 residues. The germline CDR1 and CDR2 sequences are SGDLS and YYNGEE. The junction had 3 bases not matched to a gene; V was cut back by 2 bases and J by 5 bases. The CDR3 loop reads CASSVGTSGGHEQYF. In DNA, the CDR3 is TGTGCCAGCAGCGTCGGGACTAGCGGGGGCCACGAGCAGTACTTC.

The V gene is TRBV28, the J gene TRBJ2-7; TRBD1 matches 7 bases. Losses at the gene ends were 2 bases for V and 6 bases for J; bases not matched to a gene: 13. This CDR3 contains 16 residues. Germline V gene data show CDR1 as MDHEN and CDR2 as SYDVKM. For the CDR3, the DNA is TGTGCCAGCAGTTTACCGACAGGGTCGCCCTACAGCGAGCAGTACTTC. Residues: CASSLPTGSPYSEQYF.

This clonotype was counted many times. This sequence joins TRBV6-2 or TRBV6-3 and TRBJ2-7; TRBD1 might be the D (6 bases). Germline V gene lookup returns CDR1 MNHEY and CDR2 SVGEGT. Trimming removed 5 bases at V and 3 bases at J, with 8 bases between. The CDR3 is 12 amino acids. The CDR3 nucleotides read TGTGCCAGCAGTCGACAGGTCTACGAGCAGTACTTC. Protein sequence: CASSRQVYEQYF.

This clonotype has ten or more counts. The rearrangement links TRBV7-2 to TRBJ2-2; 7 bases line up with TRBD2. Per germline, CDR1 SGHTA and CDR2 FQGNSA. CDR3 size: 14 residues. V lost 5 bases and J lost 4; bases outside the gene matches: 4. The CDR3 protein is CASSPWEGTGELFF. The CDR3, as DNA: TGTGCCAGCAGCCCATGGGAGGGCACCGGGGAGCTGTTTTTT.

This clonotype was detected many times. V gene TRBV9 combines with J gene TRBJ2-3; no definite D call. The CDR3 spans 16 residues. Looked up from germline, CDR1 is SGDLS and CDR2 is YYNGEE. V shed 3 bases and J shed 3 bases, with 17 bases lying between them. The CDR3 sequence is CASSGGLETVTDTQYF. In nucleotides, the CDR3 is TGTGCCAGCAGCGGTGGGTTAGAGACTGTGACAGATACGCAGTATTTT.

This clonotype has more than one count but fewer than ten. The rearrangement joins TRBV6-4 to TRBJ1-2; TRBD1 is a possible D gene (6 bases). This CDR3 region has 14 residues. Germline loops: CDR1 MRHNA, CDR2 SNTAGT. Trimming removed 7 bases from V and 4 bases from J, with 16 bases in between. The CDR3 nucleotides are TGTGCCAGCAACCGGACAGCCCCAGCCTATGGCTACACCTTC. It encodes CASNRTAPAYGYTF.